These T cell receptor beta chains were read from a single sample in a study of blood T cell repertoires in COVID-19. Using immunoSEQ multiplex PCR, the repertoire was profiled, and TCRdb retains in-frame clones only, with some absent. The sample consists of some 190,000 clones, 84% of them appearing once. The specimen sequenced was PBMCs or T cells enriched from blood (not recorded which). The receptors stem from a woman aged 25 to 45 who had recovered from COVID-19. CDR3s include the opening cysteine and the closing phenylalanine or tryptophan. A D gene is named only where the DNA matches it firmly.

-	TRBJ1-6	TRBV3-1/TRBV3-2	CASSQTRTDNNSPLHF
TRBD1	TRBJ2-7	TRBV19	CASRTQGAPSYEQYF
-	TRBJ1-4	TRBV18	CASSPGGGAEKLFF
-	TRBJ1-1	TRBV7-8	CASSPQGSRAFF
-	TRBJ2-7	TRBV28	CASSPSPPYEQYF
TRBD1	TRBJ1-5	TRBV27	CASSFQGQGQPQHF
TRBD1	TRBJ1-2	TRBV29-1	CSVSSPGQGARGYTF
-	TRBJ2-7	TRBV28	CASRLRQSYEQYF
-	TRBJ1-2	TRBV19	CASSPGGPYGYTF
-	TRBJ2-2	TRBV28	CASSFKEEQLITGELFF
-	TRBJ2-7	TRBV19	CASSQLVFYEQYF
-	TRBJ1-2	TRBV5-8	CASSSKDSNSNYGYTF
-	TRBJ2-5	TRBV9	CASSKTGNQETQYF
-	TRBJ2-7	TRBV28	CASSLTGPYEQYF
TRBD1	TRBJ1-6	TRBV7-8	CASSLGDRGPSPLHF
TRBD2	TRBJ2-5	TRBV7-2	CASSLESGGQWETQYF